This paragraph covers one TCR beta chain sequence. The target antigen is unknown. MiXCR, applied by TCRdb to the reads, yields one record per CDR3 protein. The sample includes more than 650,000 distinct CDR3 sequences, about a third of them seen just once. This sample was taken from a study of T cell repertoires in cytomegalovirus infection. Study at large: Based on public TCR beta signatures, there were indications of CMV infection and of a matching HLA type.

Study findings and constraints: The study identified carriers of CMV plus the relevant HLA from cumulative public TCR beta family frequency.

The CDR3 runs to 13 residues. Trimming shortened V by 6 bases and J by 6 bases, and 15 bases separated the two germline ends. Sequenced sample: PBMCs. This clonotype was sampled from a human donor in good health (CMV status not recorded). Some clones in this sample may be carry-over from other donors' samples. The chain combines TRBV12-3 or TRBV12-4 with TRBJ2-7, with D possibly being TRBD2 (5 bases). The CDR3 protein is CASSPQVAGEQYF. Here the CDR3 DNA reads TGTGCCAGCAGCCCCCAGGTCGCGGGCGAGCAGTACTTC.